The next 27 T cell receptor beta chains were all read from a single sample in a study of blood T cell repertoires in COVID-19. Assay: immunoSEQ multiplex PCR; the TCRdb copy retains only in-frame clones and omits some. The sample lists fewer than 200,000 clones; about 88% were seen once. Sequencing was performed on peripheral blood. Receptors originate from a young man who had recovered from COVID-19.

V usage is TRBV5-6 and J usage is TRBJ2-7, with 7 bases fitting TRBD1. The CDR3 length is 13 residues. The germline gives CDR1 SGHDT, CDR2 YYEEEE. The ends lost 4 bases at V and 2 bases at J; junction bases unmatched: 3. This chain's CDR3 is CASSPTGPYEQYF. As DNA, the CDR3 is TGTGCCAGCAGCCCGACAGGGCCCTACGAGCAGTACTTC.

The gene calls are TRBV4-3 and TRBJ2-3; D is unresolved. Per germline, CDR1 LGHNA and CDR2 YSLEER. V was pared by 1 base and J by 2 bases, with 10 bases between. This CDR3 spans 15 amino acids. The CDR3 protein is CASSQVNLNTDTQYF. The CDR3 DNA sequence: TGCGCCAGCAGCCAAGTAAACTTAAACACAGATACGCAGTATTTT.

The chain carries TRBV5-1 and TRBJ2-3, with 7 bases lining up with TRBD2. Losses at the gene ends were 3 bases for V and 5 bases for J; bases not matched to a gene: 6. The CDR3 loop spans 14 amino acids. The germline CDR1 and CDR2 sequences are SGHRS and YFSETQ. CDR3 in DNA: TGCGCCAGCAGCTCGACTAGCCCGAAAGATACGCAGTATTTT. It encodes CASSSTSPKDTQYF.

This sequence joins TRBV6-6 and TRBJ1-5; TRBD1 agrees at 7 bases. This CDR3 is 14 amino acids long. The germline V gene encodes CDR1 MNHNY and CDR2 SVGAGI (reference sequence). The J segment lost 6 bases and the V segment lost 6 bases, leaving 8 bases of the junction unmatched. The CDR3 reads CASSHGQAVQPQHF. As DNA, the CDR3 is TGTGCCAGCAGCCACGGACAGGCGGTTCAGCCCCAGCATTTT.

The chain recombines TRBV27 with TRBJ1-3; 7 nucleotides align to TRBD1. CDR3 length: 15 residues. Germline V gene lookup returns CDR1 MNHEY and CDR2 SMNVEV (reference sequence). Germline trimming cut 5 bases from V and 4 bases from J; bases unmatched to any gene: 8. In nucleotides, the CDR3 is TGTGCCAGCAGTCTTCAACCGGGACAGGGAAACACCATATATTTT. Amino acid sequence: CASSLQPGQGNTIYF.

The rearrangement uses TRBV7-3 and TRBJ2-2; perhaps TRBD2 as D (5 bases). The CDR3 loop spans 17 amino acids. Trimming removed 5 bases from V and 1 base from J, with 17 bases in between. CDR1 SGHTA and CDR2 FQGTGA come from the germline V gene. This CDR3 reads CASSPFPQRLNTGELFF. DNA for the CDR3: TGTGCCAGCAGCCCTTTCCCCCAGCGGCTGAACACCGGGGAGCTGTTTTTT. Using reference TRBV7-3 and TRBJ2-2 for the parts outside the CDR3, the full variable domain is GAGVSQTPSNKVTEKGKYVELRCDPISGHTALYWYRQSLGQGPEFLIYFQGTGAADDSGLPNDRFFAVRPEGSVSTLKIQRTERGDSAVYLCASSPFPQRLNTGELFFGEGSRLTVL.

The genes are TRBV6-5 and TRBJ2-7; the match to TRBD1 covers 8 bases. The trim removed 6 bases at V and 5 bases at J, leaving 12 bases unmatched. Germline CDR1 is MNHEY and CDR2 is SVGAGI. This CDR3 has 15 residues. As DNA, the CDR3 is TGTGCCAGCAGCCTAGGCGGCAGGGGGCTCGACGAGCAGTACTTC. It translates to CASSLGGRGLDEQYF.

The chain couples TRBV27 to TRBJ2-7, with D unclear. The length of the CDR3 is 12 residues. Germline V gene sequence: CDR1 MNHEY, CDR2 SMNVEV (reference sequence). V gave up 8 bases and J gave up 2 bases, with 10 bases separating them. DNA for the CDR3: TGTGCCAGCGGATGGCAGGCCTACGAGCAGTACTTC. Encoded protein: CASGWQAYEQYF.

V usage is TRBV24-1 and J usage is TRBJ2-2; 11 positions match TRBD2. Germline values: CDR1 KGHDR, CDR2 SFDVKD. Unmatched junction bases numbered 8, after V lost 5 bases and J lost 7 bases. This CDR3 region has 16 residues. CDR3 protein: CATSGLTSGSGGELFF. CDR3 DNA sequence: TGTGCCACCAGTGGTCTAACTAGCGGGAGCGGCGGGGAGCTGTTTTTT.

This chain connects TRBV9 to TRBJ1-2, with no clear D. V was clipped by 0 bases and J by 0 bases, with 12 bases between them. This CDR3 is 16 amino acids long. Germline loops: CDR1 SGDLS, CDR2 YYNGEE. In DNA, the CDR3 is TGTGCCAGCAGCGTAGAAGCAGGTTATTCTAACTATGGCTACACCTTC. It encodes CASSVEAGYSNYGYTF.

This clone has a single count. V usage is TRBV7-9 and J usage is TRBJ2-1; possible D gene TRBD2, 6 bases. The germline V gene encodes CDR1 SEHNR and CDR2 FQNEAQ (reference sequence). The CDR3 runs to 16 residues. The germline V and J ends were trimmed by 1 base and 6 bases, with 16 bases remaining between them. CDR3 protein: CASSLETRGPSNEQFF. CDR3 DNA: TGTGCCAGCAGCTTAGAGACTAGGGGTCCTTCCAATGAGCAGTTCTTC.

The genes are TRBV27 and TRBJ2-1, with 7 bases matching TRBD1. This CDR3 has 13 amino acids. Trimming cost V 8 bases and J 9 bases; bases outside gene matches: 10. CDR1 is MNHEY and CDR2 is SMNVEV in the germline V gene (reference sequence). Here the CDR3 DNA reads TGTGCCAGCGCTCGACAGGGTGATTCTGAGCAGTTCTTC. Protein sequence: CASARQGDSEQFF.

The J gene is TRBJ2-2, the V gene TRBV6-2 or TRBV6-3; 9 nucleotides align to TRBD1. The germline V gene encodes CDR1 MNHEY and CDR2 SVGEGT. V was pared by 6 bases and J by 6 bases, with 5 bases of the junction left unmatched. This CDR3 has 14 residues. The chain's CDR3 is CASSRTGDAGELFF. The CDR3 nucleotides are TGTGCCAGCAGCCGGACAGGGGATGCCGGGGAGCTGTTTTTT.

The genes are TRBV10-3 and TRBJ1-4; TRBD1 agrees at 9 bases. CDR3 length: 16 residues. V lost 5 bases, J lost 3 bases, and 7 bases stayed unmatched. CDR1 and CDR2 (germline): ENHRY, SYGVKD. The CDR3 protein is CAISPGTGTANEKLFF. The CDR3 DNA sequence: TGTGCCATCAGTCCCGGGACAGGGACAGCTAATGAAAAACTGTTTTTT.

The J gene is TRBJ2-1, the V gene TRBV19; 14 positions match TRBD2. The junction had 13 bases not matched to a gene; V was cut back by 7 bases and J by 8 bases. Germline V gives CDR1 LNHDA, CDR2 SQIVND (reference sequence). The CDR3 extends over 17 amino acids. This CDR3 is CASKTGGLAGVIDEQFF. The CDR3, as DNA: TGTGCCAGTAAGACAGGGGGACTAGCGGGAGTAATCGATGAGCAGTTCTTC.

The V and J genes are TRBV5-4 and TRBJ2-5, with 15 bases fitting TRBD2. CDR3 length equals 17 residues. J gave up 3 bases and V 3 bases, and 6 bases lay outside the gene matches. Germline values: CDR1 SGHNT, CDR2 YYREEE (reference sequence). CDR3 protein: CASSSGLAGGFEETQYF. The CDR3 nucleotides read TGTGCCAGCAGCTCGGGACTAGCGGGAGGATTTGAAGAGACCCAGTACTTC.

This clone is a singleton in its sample. The chain joins TRBV5-6 to TRBJ2-7; 7 bases are shared with TRBD2. The V segment lost 2 bases and the J segment 7 bases; nucleotides outside the gene matches: 12. Germline-derived CDR1 and CDR2 are SGHDT and YYEEEE. CDR3 length: 15 amino acids. CDR3 residues: CASSFGDARGGEQYF. CDR3 nucleotide sequence: TGTGCCAGCAGCTTTGGGGACGCTCGGGGAGGGGAGCAGTACTTC.

This chain connects TRBV4-1 to TRBJ2-3, with 8 nucleotides matching TRBD2. V lost 1 base and J lost 5; bases outside the gene matches: 5. Germline V CDR1 and CDR2: MGHRA, YSYEKL. This CDR3 is 15 amino acids long. The CDR3 nucleotides read TGCGCCAGCAGCCAAGCGGGAGGGCCGGGAGATACGCAGTATTTT. The encoded protein is CASSQAGGPGDTQYF.

The V gene is TRBV4-1, the J gene TRBJ1-6; 7 nucleotides align to TRBD1. The junction had 8 bases not matched to a gene; V was cut back by 1 base and J by 5 bases. This CDR3 comprises 17 residues. Germline V CDR1 and CDR2: MGHRA, YSYEKL. The CDR3 loop reads CASSQVGRGPNNSPLHF. Here the CDR3 DNA reads TGCGCCAGCAGCCAAGTCGGGAGGGGGCCTAATAATTCACCCCTCCACTTT.

This chain connects TRBV11-1 to TRBJ1-2; 7 nucleotides line up with TRBD1. V trimming: 4 bases; J trimming: 3 bases; junction bases outside the gene matches: 5. This CDR3 contains 14 residues. CDR1 and CDR2 from the germline V gene are SGHAT and FQDESV (reference sequence). CDR3 in amino acids: CASSSGQPYYGYTF. As DNA, the CDR3 is TGTGCCAGCAGCTCGGGACAGCCTTACTATGGCTACACCTTC. Supplemented by reference TRBV11-1 and TRBJ1-2, the full variable domain reads EAEVAQSPRYKITEKSQAVAFWCDPISGHATLYWYRQILGQGPELLVQFQDESVVDDSQLPKDRFSAERLKGVDSTLKIQPAELGDSAMYLCASSSGQPYYGYTFGSGTRLTVV.

The CDR3 loop is CASGAREGSQPQHF. The CDR3, as DNA: TGTGCCAGCGGTGCTCGGGAGGGGAGTCAGCCCCAGCATTTT. The V gene is TRBV7-2, the J gene TRBJ1-5; D perhaps matches TRBD1 (5 bases). Germline V gene lookup returns CDR1 SGHTA and CDR2 FQGNSA. This CDR3 is 14 amino acids long. Deletions cut 8 bases from V and 6 bases from J, with 17 bases between.

The chain carries TRBV10-1 and TRBJ1-1, with D tentatively TRBD1 (6 bases). V was shortened by 0 bases and J by 1 base, with 6 bases between the two germline ends. Germline CDR1 and CDR2: WNHNN and SYGVQD (reference sequence). The CDR3 is made up of 14 amino acids. As DNA, the CDR3 is TGCGCCAGCAGTGAGTCAGGGGGGAACACTGAAGCTTTCTTT. Protein: CASSESGGNTEAFF.

The chain joins TRBV11-2 to TRBJ2-5, with a weak D call TRBD2 (7 bases). Between the trimmed V and J ends, which lost 2 bases and 5 bases, there was a span of 12 bases. This CDR3 contains 14 residues. Germline CDR1 reads SGHAT; CDR2 reads FQNNGV. The CDR3 protein is CASSLPGGGETQYF. The CDR3 region has the DNA TGTGCCAGCAGCTTACCGGGGGGCGGGGAGACCCAGTACTTC. Combining the CDR3 with reference TRBV11-2 and TRBJ2-5 gives the whole variable domain EAGVAQSPRYKIIEKRQSVAFWCNPISGHATLYWYQQILGQGPKLLIQFQNNGVVDDSQLPKDRFSAERLKGVDSTLKIQPAKLEDSAVYLCASSLPGGGETQYFGPGTRLLVL.

The genes are TRBV4-3 and TRBJ1-5; no clear D. The CDR3 length is 13 residues. Germline V gene lookup returns CDR1 LGHNA and CDR2 YSLEER. The V end was cut by 3 bases, the J end by 4 bases, with 7 bases between. For the CDR3, the DNA is TGCGCCAGCAGCCAGACGAGGAATCAGCCCCAGCATTTT. Encoded protein: CASSQTRNQPQHF.

The chain joins TRBV7-9 to TRBJ2-2; maybe TRBD2 (6 bases). V gave up 0 bases and J gave up 5 bases, with 10 bases separating them. CDR1 SEHNR and CDR2 FQNEAQ come from the germline V gene (reference sequence). This CDR3 is built from 15 residues. The CDR3 nucleotides are TGTGCCAGCAGCTTAGCGCGGAGGGCGACCGGGGAGCTGTTTTTT. Translation: CASSLARRATGELFF.

The chain recombines TRBV13 with TRBJ1-1; D possibly corresponds to TRBD1 (5 bases). Trimming left V 0 bases short and J 0 bases short, with 14 bases between. The CDR3 is made up of 17 amino acids. Per the germline V gene, CDR1 is PRHDT and CDR2 is FYEKMQ (reference sequence). The CDR3 reads CASSLGRVGGVNTEAFF. The CDR3 bases are TGTGCCAGCAGCTTAGGAAGGGTTGGAGGGGTGAACACTGAAGCTTTCTTT.

The genes are TRBV18 and TRBJ1-1, with D possibly TRBD1 on 6 matching bases. V was clipped by 1 base and J by 3 bases, with 6 bases between them. Germline CDR1 reads KGHSH; CDR2 reads LQKENI. The CDR3 is 13 amino acids. CDR3 in amino acids: CASSPRTDTEAFF. CDR3 DNA: TGTGCCAGCTCACCACGGACAGACACTGAAGCTTTCTTT. Complete variable domain (other parts from reference TRBV18 and TRBJ1-1): NAGVMQNPRHLVRRRGQEARLRCSPMKGHSHVYWYRQLPEEGLKFMVYLQKENIIDESGMPKERFSAEFPKEGPSILRIQQVVRGDSAAYFCASSPRTDTEAFFGQGTRLTVV.